This entry is about one T cell receptor beta chain. Its antigen is unknown. A much larger clone sits a single nucleotide away, making a read error possible. This sample is drawn from a study of shared clonotypes between healthy human individuals. Study details: The plates for each donor numbered three CD4 naive, three CD4 memory, two CD8 naive and one CD8 memory. Study outcomes and limitations: Shared clonotypes across all four donors exceeded non-shared ones in generation probability.

Per the study methods: Junction-only immunoSEQ sequences carried no quality scores, so filtering differed. Method: immunoSEQ multiplex PCR; TCRdb's copy keeps in-frame clones and lacks some. The D gene and trimming were derived from the DNA, and the V and J assignments and clone size from that table. The repertoire holds under 1,100,000 clones, 75% to 80% seen once, with 0.5% to 0.65% in the top ten. The donors, all of them Caucasian adults, lived in Nashville, Tennessee. Trimming removed 1 base from V and 0 bases from J, with 7 bases in between. CDR3 length equals 14 residues. Looked up from germline, CDR1 is SGHTA and CDR2 is FQGNSA.

V gene TRBV7-2 combines with J gene TRBJ2-7; perhaps D is TRBD1 or TRBD2 (5 bases each). The sequenced material came from memory CD4+ T cells from PBMCs. Subset: CD45RA-negative fraction. This receptor was taken from a man aged 18 to 35 in good health. Some clones in this sample may be carry-over from other donors' samples. Written as DNA, the CDR3 is TGTGCCAGCAGCTTAGGAGGGGACTCCTACGAGCAGTACTTC. Protein product: CASSLGGDSYEQYF.